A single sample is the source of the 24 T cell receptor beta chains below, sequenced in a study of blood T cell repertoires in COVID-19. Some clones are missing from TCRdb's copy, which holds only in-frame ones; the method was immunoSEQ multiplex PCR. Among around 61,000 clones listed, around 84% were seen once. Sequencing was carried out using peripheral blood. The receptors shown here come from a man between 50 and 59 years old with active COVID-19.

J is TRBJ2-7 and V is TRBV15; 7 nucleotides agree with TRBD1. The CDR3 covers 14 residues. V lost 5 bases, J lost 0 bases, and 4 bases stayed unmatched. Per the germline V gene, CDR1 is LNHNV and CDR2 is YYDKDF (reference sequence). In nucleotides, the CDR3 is TGTGCCACCAGCGGGGGACAGTACTCCTACGAGCAGTACTTC. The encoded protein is CATSGGQYSYEQYF.

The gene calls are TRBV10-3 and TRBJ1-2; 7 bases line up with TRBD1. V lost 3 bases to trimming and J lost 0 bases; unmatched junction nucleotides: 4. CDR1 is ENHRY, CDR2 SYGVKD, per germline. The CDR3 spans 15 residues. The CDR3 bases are TGTGCCATCAGTGAAAGGGACAGTTCTAACTATGGCTACACCTTC. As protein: CAISERDSSNYGYTF.

The CDR3 nucleotides read TGCGCCAGCTCAACAGGGAACACCGGGGAGCTGTTTTTT. Translated, it gives CASSTGNTGELFF. The genes are TRBV5-1 and TRBJ2-2; tentative D call: TRBD1 (5 bases). There are 13 residues in the CDR3. Germline loops: CDR1 SGHRS, CDR2 YFSETQ. Trimming left V 7 bases short and J 1 base short, with 8 bases between.

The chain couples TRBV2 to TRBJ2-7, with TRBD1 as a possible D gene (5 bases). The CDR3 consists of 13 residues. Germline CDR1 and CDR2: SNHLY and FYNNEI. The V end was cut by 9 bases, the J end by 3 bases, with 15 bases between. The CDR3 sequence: CASVTGVSYEQYF. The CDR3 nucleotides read TGTGCCAGTGTTACAGGCGTAAGCTACGAGCAGTACTTC.

CDR3 DNA: TGTGCCAGCAGCCGCCGGGTAGTCGACGGAAGCACAGATACGCAGTATTTT. This encodes CASSRRVVDGSTDTQYF. The gene calls are TRBV21-1 and TRBJ2-3; the table's D gene call, TRBD2, was not cross checked with the DNA. TRBV21-1 is described as a pseudogene. CDR3 length equals 17 residues.

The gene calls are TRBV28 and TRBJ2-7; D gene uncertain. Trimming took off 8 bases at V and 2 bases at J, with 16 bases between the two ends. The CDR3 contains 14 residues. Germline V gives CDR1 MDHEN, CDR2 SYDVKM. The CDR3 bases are TGTGCCAGCGGTAGAACCGACTTCACCTACGAGCAGTACTTC. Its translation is CASGRTDFTYEQYF. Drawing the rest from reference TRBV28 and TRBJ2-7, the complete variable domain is DVKVTQSSRYLVKRTGEKVFLECVQDMDHENMFWYRQDPGLGLRLIYFSYDVKMKEKGDIPEGYSVSREKKERFSLILESASTNQTSMYLCASGRTDFTYEQYFGPGTRLTVT.

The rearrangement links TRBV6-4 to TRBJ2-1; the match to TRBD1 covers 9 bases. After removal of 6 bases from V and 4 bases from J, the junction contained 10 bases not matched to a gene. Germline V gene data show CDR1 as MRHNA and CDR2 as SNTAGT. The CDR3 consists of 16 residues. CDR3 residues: CASSRDREKGYNEQFF. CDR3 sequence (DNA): TGTGCCAGCAGCCGGGACAGGGAAAAAGGATACAATGAGCAGTTCTTC.

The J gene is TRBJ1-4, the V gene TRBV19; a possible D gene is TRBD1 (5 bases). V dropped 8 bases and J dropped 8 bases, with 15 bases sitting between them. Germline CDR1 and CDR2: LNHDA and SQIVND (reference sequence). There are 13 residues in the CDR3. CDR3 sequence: CASWGDGREKLFF. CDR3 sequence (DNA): TGTGCCAGTTGGGGGGATGGAAGAGAAAAACTGTTTTTT.

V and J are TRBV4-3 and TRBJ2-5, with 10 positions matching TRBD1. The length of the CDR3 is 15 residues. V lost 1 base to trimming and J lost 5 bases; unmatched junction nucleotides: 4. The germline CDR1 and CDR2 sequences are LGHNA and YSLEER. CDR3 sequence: CASSQGQGAGETQYF. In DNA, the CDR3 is TGCGCCAGCAGCCAAGGACAGGGGGCGGGGGAGACCCAGTACTTC.

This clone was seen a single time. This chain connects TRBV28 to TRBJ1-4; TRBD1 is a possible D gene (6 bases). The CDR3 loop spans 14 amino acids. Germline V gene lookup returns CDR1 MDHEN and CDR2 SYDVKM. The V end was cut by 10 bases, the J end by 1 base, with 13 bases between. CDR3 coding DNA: TGTGCCACCAACAGGGAGATAACTAATGAAAAACTGTTTTTT. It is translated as CATNREITNEKLFF.

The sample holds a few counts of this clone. The CDR3 spells CASSLADSNQPQHF. DNA of the CDR3: TGTGCCAGCAGCTTAGCCGACAGTAATCAGCCCCAGCATTTT. V gene TRBV7-9 combines with J gene TRBJ1-5; D is possibly TRBD1 (5 bases). The CDR3 runs 14 residues. V lost 0 bases to trimming and J lost 4 bases, with 7 bases between them. CDR1 and CDR2 (germline): SEHNR, FQNEAQ (reference sequence).

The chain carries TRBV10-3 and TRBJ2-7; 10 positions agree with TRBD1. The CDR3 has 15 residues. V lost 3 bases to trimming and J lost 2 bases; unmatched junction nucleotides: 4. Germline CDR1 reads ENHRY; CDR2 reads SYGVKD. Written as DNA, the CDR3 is TGTGCCATCAGTGATTCCGGGACAGGGGCCTACGAGCAGTACTTC. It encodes CAISDSGTGAYEQYF.

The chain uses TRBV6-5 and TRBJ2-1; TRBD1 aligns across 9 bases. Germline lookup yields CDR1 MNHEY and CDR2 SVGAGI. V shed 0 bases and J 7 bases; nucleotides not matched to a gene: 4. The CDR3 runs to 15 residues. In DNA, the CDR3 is TGTGCCAGCAGTTACTCGGGGGACAGGGAAAATGAGCAGTTCTTC. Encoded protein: CASSYSGDRENEQFF.

The CDR3 region is CASSLSSGSLADTQYF. Here the CDR3 DNA reads TGTGCCAGCAGTTTATCTAGCGGGAGTTTAGCAGATACGCAGTATTTT. The chain is built from TRBV28 and TRBJ2-3, with 10 bases aligning to TRBD2. The trim removed 1 base at V and 4 bases at J, leaving 5 bases unmatched. Germline-derived CDR1 and CDR2 are MDHEN and SYDVKM. This CDR3 contains 16 residues.

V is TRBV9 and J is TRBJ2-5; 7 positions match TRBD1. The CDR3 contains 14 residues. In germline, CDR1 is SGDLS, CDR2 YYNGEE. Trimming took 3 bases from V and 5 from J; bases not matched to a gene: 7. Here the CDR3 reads CASSADRVGETQYF. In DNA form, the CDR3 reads TGTGCCAGCAGCGCAGACAGGGTGGGGGAGACCCAGTACTTC. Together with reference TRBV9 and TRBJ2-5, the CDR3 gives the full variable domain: DSGVTQTPKHLITATGQRVTLRCSPRSGDLSVYWYQQSLDQGLQFLIQYYNGEERAKGNILERFSAQQFPDLHSELNLSSLELGDSALYFCASSADRVGETQYFGPGTRLLVL.

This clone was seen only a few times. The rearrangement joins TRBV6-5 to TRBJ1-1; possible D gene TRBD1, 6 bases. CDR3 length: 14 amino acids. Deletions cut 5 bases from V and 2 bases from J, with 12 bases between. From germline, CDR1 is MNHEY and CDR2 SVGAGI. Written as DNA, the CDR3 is TGTGCCAGCAGTCGCACGGGACAAAACACTGAAGCTTTCTTT. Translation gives CASSRTGQNTEAFF.

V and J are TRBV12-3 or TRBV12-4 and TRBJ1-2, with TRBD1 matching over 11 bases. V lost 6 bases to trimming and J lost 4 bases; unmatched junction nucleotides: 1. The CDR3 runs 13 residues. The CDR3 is CASRGQGGYGYTF. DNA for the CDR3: TGTGCCAGCAGGGGACAGGGGGGCTATGGCTACACCTTC.

As DNA, the CDR3 is TGTGCCAGCAGCCAAGAGTGGGGACAGTGGTACGAGCAGTACTTC. Its translation is CASSQEWGQWYEQYF. The chain is built from TRBV14 and TRBJ2-7, with 7 bases identical to TRBD1. Germline CDR1 and CDR2: SGHDN and FVKESK. This CDR3 is 15 amino acids long. The V and J ends lost 0 bases and 4 bases, in that order; junction bases with no gene match: 6. The full variable domain, rest sourced from reference TRBV14 and TRBJ2-7, is EAGVTQFPSHSVIEKGQTVTLRCDPISGHDNLYWYRRVMGKEIKFLLHFVKESKQDESGMPNNRFLAERTGGTYSTLKVQPAELEDSGVYFCASSQEWGQWYEQYFGPGTRLTVT.

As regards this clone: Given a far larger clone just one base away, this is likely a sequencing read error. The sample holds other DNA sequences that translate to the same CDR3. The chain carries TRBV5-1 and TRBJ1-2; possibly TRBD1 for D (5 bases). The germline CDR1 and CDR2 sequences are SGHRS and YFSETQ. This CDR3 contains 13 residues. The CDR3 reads CPSRSGGGYGYTF. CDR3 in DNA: TGCCCCAGCAGGTCTGGGGGGGGCTATGGCTACACCTTC.

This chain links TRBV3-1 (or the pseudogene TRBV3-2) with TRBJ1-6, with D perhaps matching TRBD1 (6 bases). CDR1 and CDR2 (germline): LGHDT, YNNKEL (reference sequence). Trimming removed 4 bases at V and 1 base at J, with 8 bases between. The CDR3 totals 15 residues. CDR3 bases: TGTGCCAGCAGCCCAGGGGAGTCCTATAATTCACCCCTCCACTTT. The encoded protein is CASSPGESYNSPLHF.

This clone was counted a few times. This CDR3 is CASTAERSSPLHF. DNA of the CDR3: TGTGCCAGTACCGCGGAACGGTCTTCACCCCTCCACTTT. V usage is TRBV19 and J usage is TRBJ1-6; D not resolved. CDR1 LNHDA and CDR2 SQIVND come from the germline V gene (reference sequence). CDR3 size: 13 residues. Deletions cut 7 bases from V and 9 bases from J, with 13 bases between.

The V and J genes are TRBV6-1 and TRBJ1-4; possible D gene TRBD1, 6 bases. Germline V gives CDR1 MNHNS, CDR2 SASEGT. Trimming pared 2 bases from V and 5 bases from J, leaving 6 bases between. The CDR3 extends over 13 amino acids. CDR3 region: CASSETGNEKLFF. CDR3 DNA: TGTGCCAGCAGTGAAACAGGGAATGAAAAACTGTTTTTT.

The CDR3 sequence: CASSPVPGQGLGTEAFF. In DNA, the CDR3 is TGTGCCAGCAGCCCAGTCCCGGGACAGGGTTTGGGGACTGAAGCTTTCTTT. This chain uses TRBV3-1 (or the pseudogene TRBV3-2) with TRBJ1-1; the match to TRBD1 covers 9 bases. The CDR3 has 17 residues. The trim removed 4 bases at V and 5 bases at J, leaving 14 bases unmatched. The V gene's germline CDR1 is LGHDT and CDR2 YNNKEL (reference sequence).

The CDR3 protein is CASIPGQGSQAFF. The CDR3 nucleotides read TGTGCCAGCATCCCGGGACAGGGGTCGCAAGCTTTCTTT. This chain links TRBV6-2 or TRBV6-3 with TRBJ1-1; 10 bases are a match to TRBD1. This CDR3 spans 13 amino acids. V was clipped by 7 bases and J by 9 bases; unmatched bases: 8. Germline V gene lookup returns CDR1 MNHEY and CDR2 SVGEGT.